These 31 T cell receptor beta chains were sequenced from one sample in a study of T cell repertoires in cytomegalovirus infection. One entry per CDR3 protein, called by TCRdb with MiXCR from the reads. This table holds under 350,000 distinct CDR3 sequences, 9.5% found once. What was sequenced was PBMCs. Source of these receptors: a human donor in good health (CMV status not recorded). Some clones in this sample may be carry-over from other donors' samples.

In its sample, this clonotype was seen many times. The V gene is TRBV7-2, the J gene TRBJ2-7; no clear D. V shed 3 bases and J shed 3 bases, with 12 bases lying between them. Germline assignment: CDR1 SGHTA and CDR2 FQGNSA. The CDR3 covers 14 residues. The CDR3, as DNA: TGTGCCAGCAGCTTGTCGACGGCCAGCTACGAGCAGTACTTC. Its protein is CASSLSTASYEQYF. Filled out from reference TRBV7-2 and TRBJ2-7, the complete variable domain reads GAGVSQSPSNKVTEKGKDVELRCDPISGHTALYWYRQSLGQGLEFLIYFQGNSAPDKSGLPSDRFSAERTGGSVSTLTIQRTQQEDSAVYLCASSLSTASYEQYFGPGTRLTVT.

This rearrangement joins TRBV7-9 to TRBJ2-1; D tentatively reads TRBD1 or TRBD2 (6 bases each). Germline V gives CDR1 SEHNR, CDR2 FQNEAQ (reference sequence). The ends were cut back, 4 bases at V and 0 bases at J, with 13 bases in the middle. This CDR3 comprises 16 residues. The chain's CDR3 is CASSSTRGPSYNEQFF. DNA of the CDR3: TGTGCCAGCAGCTCAACTCGGGGGCCCTCCTACAATGAGCAGTTCTTC. Looking up the rest from reference TRBV7-9 and TRBJ2-1 gives the full variable domain: DTGVSQNPRHKITKRGQNVTFRCDPISEHNRLYWYRQTLGQGPEFLTYFQNEAQLEKSRLLSDRFSAERPKGSFSTLEIQRTEQGDSAMYLCASSSTRGPSYNEQFFGPGTRLTVL.

The chain combines TRBV6-2 or TRBV6-3 with TRBJ2-3; maybe TRBD2 (7 bases). This CDR3 comprises 17 residues. V gave up 5 bases and J gave up 3 bases, with 21 bases separating them. Germline V gene lookup returns CDR1 MNHEY and CDR2 SVGEGT. The CDR3 here is CASSPSQAGAATDTQYF. CDR3 sequence (DNA): TGTGCCAGCAGTCCCTCCCAGGCGGGGGCCGCAACAGATACGCAGTATTTT.

At least ten counts were recorded for this clonotype. V is TRBV7-8 and J is TRBJ2-1; 15 bases agree with TRBD2. The CDR3 totals 16 residues. J lost 12 bases, V lost 6 bases, and 12 bases had no gene match. Per germline, CDR1 SGHVS and CDR2 FQNEAQ. CDR3 bases: TGTGCCAGCAGAACATCCGGGACTAGCGGGAGGAAGGGGCAGTTCTTC. As protein: CASRTSGTSGRKGQFF.

This clonotype was observed at least ten times. V gene TRBV12-3 or TRBV12-4 combines with J gene TRBJ2-1, with 15 bases fitting TRBD2. With V trimmed by 0 bases and J by 10 bases, 1 base remained unmatched. The CDR3 spans 15 residues. The CDR3 DNA reads as TGTGCCAGCAGTTTAGCGGGACTAGCGGGAGGAGAGCAGTTCTTC. Amino acids: CASSLAGLAGGEQFF.

The gene calls are TRBV5-1 and TRBJ2-7; D perhaps matches TRBD1 (5 bases). The CDR3 consists of 15 residues. Deletions cut 0 bases from V and 4 bases from J, with 14 bases between. CDR1 is SGHRS and CDR2 is YFSETQ in the germline V gene. The chain's CDR3 is CASSLDRQQLYEQYF. The CDR3 DNA sequence: TGCGCCAGCAGCTTGGATAGACAGCAGCTTTACGAGCAGTACTTC. The full variable domain, completed using reference TRBV5-1 and TRBJ2-7, is KAGVTQTPRYLIKTRGQQVTLSCSPISGHRSVSWYQQTPGQGLQFLFEYFSETQRNKGNFPGRFSGRQFSNSRSEMNVSTLELGDSALYLCASSLDRQQLYEQYFGPGTRLTVT.

This clonotype was detected a few times. V usage is TRBV5-6 and J usage is TRBJ2-2; TRBD1 or TRBD2 may be the D gene (6 bases each). The CDR3 has 16 residues. Per germline, CDR1 SGHDT and CDR2 YYEEEE. Trimming left V 4 bases short and J 4 bases short, with 17 bases between. This CDR3 reads CASSTPLGGRTGELFF. CDR3 bases: TGTGCCAGCAGCACCCCCTTGGGGGGCCGCACCGGGGAGCTGTTTTTT. Combining the CDR3 with reference TRBV5-6 and TRBJ2-2 gives the whole variable domain DAGVTQSPTHLIKTRGQQVTLRCSPKSGHDTVSWYQQALGQGPQFIFQYYEEEERQRGNFPDRFSGHQFPNYSSELNVNALLLGDSALYLCASSTPLGGRTGELFFGEGSRLTVL.

This clonotype was observed a handful of times. The chain carries TRBV7-2 and TRBJ2-3; TRBD2 matches 9 bases. Looked up from germline, CDR1 is SGHTA and CDR2 is FQGNSA. This CDR3 contains 16 residues. V shed 0 bases and J 5 bases; nucleotides not matched to a gene: 6. Written as DNA, the CDR3 is TGTGCCAGCAGCTTAGCTGCGCGGGGGGGTGTAGATACGCAGTATTTT. It translates to CASSLAARGGVDTQYF. Full variable domain (rest looked up from reference TRBV7-2 and TRBJ2-3): GAGVSQSPSNKVTEKGKDVELRCDPISGHTALYWYRQSLGQGLEFLIYFQGNSAPDKSGLPSDRFSAERTGGSVSTLTIQRTQQEDSAVYLCASSLAARGGVDTQYFGPGTRLTVL.

In this sample, this clonotype turned up many times. This chain links TRBV28 with TRBJ1-2; D may be TRBD1 (5 bases). In germline, CDR1 is MDHEN, CDR2 SYDVKM. The CDR3 has 14 residues. V shed 4 bases and J shed 8 bases, with 17 bases lying between them. The CDR3 protein is CASSSTPGSRGYTF. The CDR3 coding sequence is TGTGCCAGCAGTTCCACCCCAGGGTCTCGAGGCTACACCTTC.

The rearrangement uses TRBV6-2 or TRBV6-3 and TRBJ1-1; D is undetermined. Germline V gene sequence: CDR1 MNHEY, CDR2 SVGEGT. The CDR3 runs 14 residues. Trimming took off 6 bases at V and 6 bases at J, with 17 bases between the two ends. In DNA, the CDR3 is TGTGCCAGCAGGCTCGACGGCCCGAGGGCTGAAGCTTTCTTT. Its translation is CASRLDGPRAEAFF.

Ten or more counts support this clonotype. J is TRBJ2-4 and V is TRBV12-3 or TRBV12-4; D remains unclear. The V and J ends lost 7 bases and 6 bases respectively, with 7 bases between them. CDR3 length: 11 residues. The CDR3 nucleotides are TGTGCCAGCACCCTGGCAAACATTCAGTACTTC. Residues: CASTLANIQYF.

The chain couples TRBV20-1 to TRBJ1-2; 9 nucleotides align to TRBD1. The CDR3 contains 18 residues. Germline V lookup: CDR1 DFQATT, CDR2 SNEGSKA (reference sequence). Trimming cost V 3 bases and J 4 bases; bases outside gene matches: 18. The CDR3 spells CSARDAGDRASVGYGYTF. The CDR3 region has the DNA TGCAGTGCTAGGGATGCGGGGGACAGGGCATCTGTCGGCTATGGCTACACCTTC.

This clonotype has a handful of counts. The V gene is TRBV24-1, the J gene TRBJ2-7; D is possibly TRBD2 (6 bases). This CDR3 is 13 amino acids long. Germline CDR1 is KGHDR and CDR2 is SFDVKD. Trimming removed 3 bases at V and 5 bases at J, with 10 bases between. As DNA, the CDR3 is TGTGCCACCAGTGATCCGGCGGGGAACGAGCAGTACTTC. As protein: CATSDPAGNEQYF.

This clonotype was recorded at least ten times. The genes are TRBV20-1 and TRBJ1-1, with D possibly matching TRBD1 (6 bases). This CDR3 has 12 residues. The V gene lost 6 bases and the J gene lost 0 bases, with 8 bases spanning the gap. Germline lookup yields CDR1 DFQATT and CDR2 SNEGSKA (reference sequence). CDR3: CSAGAVNTEAFF. For the CDR3, the DNA is TGCAGTGCGGGGGCCGTGAACACTGAAGCTTTCTTT.

In its sample, this clonotype was seen a few times. V and J are TRBV7-4 and TRBJ1-1, with a tentative D call TRBD1 (5 bases). This CDR3 is built from 13 residues. In germline, CDR1 is SGHVT, CDR2 SQSDAQ. Trimming took off 5 bases at V and 6 bases at J, with 13 bases between the two ends. DNA of the CDR3: TGTGCCAGCAGCCGCAGGGTGGATTCTGAAGCTTTCTTT. It yields the protein CASSRRVDSEAFF.

This clonotype appeared many times. This rearrangement joins TRBV7-2 to TRBJ2-7; D assignment may be TRBD1 or TRBD2 (5 bases each). The germline V and J ends were trimmed by 1 base and 1 base, with 11 bases remaining between them. The CDR3 extends over 15 amino acids. Germline V gene data show CDR1 as SGHTA and CDR2 as FQGNSA. CDR3 region: CASSLGGAFSYEQYF. CDR3 coding DNA: TGTGCCAGCAGCTTAGGAGGGGCCTTTTCCTACGAGCAGTACTTC.

V gene TRBV20-1 combines with J gene TRBJ1-2; D might be TRBD1 (5 bases). From germline, CDR1 is DFQATT and CDR2 SNEGSKA (reference sequence). Trimming pared 5 bases from V and 4 bases from J, leaving 14 bases between. CDR3 size: 13 residues. The DNA of the CDR3 is TGCAGTGCTCCCAGGGAACGACTCTATGGCTACACCTTC. Residues: CSAPRERLYGYTF.

CDR3 sequence reads: CASSPTGATDTQYF. In DNA form, the CDR3 reads TGTGCCAGCAGCCCGACAGGGGCCACAGATACGCAGTATTTT. The rearrangement uses TRBV7-2 and TRBJ2-3; 8 bases align to TRBD1. Germline lookup yields CDR1 SGHTA and CDR2 FQGNSA. Trimming took 5 bases from V and 2 from J; bases not matched to a gene: 3. There are 14 residues in the CDR3.

The rearrangement links TRBV2 to TRBJ2-5; 7 nucleotides match TRBD2. This CDR3 spans 14 amino acids. Germline V gene sequence: CDR1 SNHLY, CDR2 FYNNEI. Trimming removed 8 bases from V and 5 bases from J; junction bases left unmatched: 11. CDR3 nucleotides: TGTGCCAGCCGTGGGGGGGGGAGCCATGAGACCCAGTACTTC. This gives the protein CASRGGGSHETQYF.

In its sample, this clonotype was seen many times. The genes are TRBV7-2 and TRBJ2-1, with TRBD1 matching over 9 bases. The CDR3 consists of 15 residues. Looked up from germline, CDR1 is SGHTA and CDR2 is FQGNSA. V lost 5 bases, J lost 4 bases, and 6 bases stayed unmatched. CDR3 nucleotide sequence: TGTGCCAGCAGCCAAACAGGGGGCACTTACAATGAGCAGTTCTTC. The encoded protein is CASSQTGGTYNEQFF. Full variable domain (missing parts from reference TRBV7-2 and TRBJ2-1): GAGVSQSPSNKVTEKGKDVELRCDPISGHTALYWYRQSLGQGLEFLIYFQGNSAPDKSGLPSDRFSAERTGGSVSTLTIQRTQQEDSAVYLCASSQTGGTYNEQFFGPGTRLTVL.

J is TRBJ2-5 and V is TRBV7-9, with TRBD2 identical over 9 bases. The V gene end was trimmed by 3 bases and the J gene end by 1 base; junction bases not matched to a gene: 3. This CDR3 is built from 15 residues. CDR1 SEHNR and CDR2 FQNEAQ come from the germline V gene (reference sequence). CDR3 in DNA: TGTGCCAGCAGCTTTGCGGGACTAGCCCAAGAGACCCAGTACTTC. Its protein product is CASSFAGLAQETQYF. The whole variable domain, remainder taken from reference TRBV7-9 and TRBJ2-5, is DTGVSQNPRHKITKRGQNVTFRCDPISEHNRLYWYRQTLGQGPEFLTYFQNEAQLEKSRLLSDRFSAERPKGSFSTLEIQRTEQGDSAMYLCASSFAGLAQETQYFGPGTRLLVL.

This clonotype was recorded a few times. The gene calls are TRBV7-2 and TRBJ2-5, with 10 nucleotides matching TRBD2. Germline V lookup: CDR1 SGHTA, CDR2 FQGNSA. V gave up 5 bases and J gave up 3 bases; unmatched junction bases: 15. CDR3 size: 18 residues. The CDR3 DNA reads TGTGCCAGCAGCCCTAATCCGGGACTAGCGAGCTCGAAAGAGACCCAGTACTTC. As protein: CASSPNPGLASSKETQYF.

This clonotype occurred many times. This chain links TRBV7-2 with TRBJ2-7, with D perhaps TRBD1 or TRBD2 (5 bases each). Germline CDR1 SGHTA, CDR2 FQGNSA. V shed 5 bases and J shed 6 bases, with 11 bases lying between them. CDR3 length: 12 residues. The CDR3 sequence: CASSTLGVEQYF. The CDR3 nucleotides read TGTGCCAGCAGCACTCTGGGGGTCGAGCAGTACTTC. Filled out from reference TRBV7-2 and TRBJ2-7, the complete variable domain reads GAGVSQSPSNKVTEKGKDVELRCDPISGHTALYWYRQSLGQGLEFLIYFQGNSAPDKSGLPSDRFSAERTGGSVSTLTIQRTQQEDSAVYLCASSTLGVEQYFGPGTRLTVT.

This clonotype was picked up a small number of times. The chain couples TRBV25-1 to TRBJ2-5, with 7 bases aligning to TRBD1. CDR3 length: 16 residues. Germline V gene data show CDR1 as MGHDK and CDR2 as SYGVNS. V dropped 1 base and J dropped 2; count of bases not matched to a gene: 7. CDR3 residues: CASSEFPQTGQETQYF. CDR3 nucleotide sequence: TGTGCCAGCAGTGAATTCCCCCAGACAGGGCAAGAGACCCAGTACTTC.

On this clonotype itself: This may be a read error, as it is one base from a much larger clone. The chain carries TRBV7-2 and TRBJ1-5; TRBD1 aligns across 11 bases. CDR3 length: 15 residues. Germline V lookup: CDR1 SGHTA, CDR2 FQGNSA. In DNA, the CDR3 is TGTGCCAGCAGCATAGCGGGGACAGGGGGGCAGCCCCAGCATTTT. It encodes CASSIAGTGGQPQHF.

This clonotype showed up many times. This chain links TRBV7-8 with TRBJ2-7; 7 bases line up with TRBD2. This CDR3 spans 16 amino acids. Germline V gene data show CDR1 as SGHVS and CDR2 as FQNEAQ. Germline trimming cut 4 bases from V and 2 bases from J; bases unmatched to any gene: 11. The CDR3 region is CASSSRRLANTYEQYF. The CDR3 DNA reads TGTGCCAGCAGCTCCCGTCGACTAGCTAATACCTACGAGCAGTACTTC. Variable domain in full (rest from reference TRBV7-8 and TRBJ2-7): GAGVSQSPRYKVAKRGQDVALRCDPISGHVSLFWYQQALGQGPEFLTYFQNEAQLDKSGLPSDRFFAERPEGSVSTLKIQRTQQEDSAVYLCASSSRRLANTYEQYFGPGTRLTVT.

Concerning this clonotype itself: A much bigger clone sits one base away, suggesting this may be a read error. The CDR3 does not close with the conserved phenylalanine or tryptophan, likely indicating a read error. The V gene is TRBV7-2, the J gene TRBJ2-2; the D is unclear. Trimming removed 5 bases from V and 8 bases from J, with 9 bases in between. The CDR3 extends over 12 amino acids. The germline V gene encodes CDR1 SGHTA and CDR2 FQGNSA. CDR3 region: CASSKGSGELFL. CDR3 nucleotides: TGTGCCAGCAGCAAAGGTTCTGGGGAGCTGTTTCTT.

The chain combines TRBV5-6 with TRBJ2-7, with D uncertain. This CDR3 is 12 amino acids long. Between the trimmed V and J ends, which lost 0 bases and 3 bases, there was a span of 4 bases. The germline V gene has CDR1 SGHDT and CDR2 YYEEEE. CDR3 sequence reads: CASSLENYEQYF. The CDR3 DNA reads as TGTGCCAGCAGCTTGGAGAACTACGAGCAGTACTTC.

A few counts support this clonotype. The V call is TRBV5-4, the J call TRBJ2-2, with a tentative D call TRBD1 (6 bases). Trimming took 5 bases from V and 0 from J, leaving 17 bases between them. Germline V gene sequence: CDR1 SGHNT, CDR2 YYREEE (reference sequence). This CDR3 is 17 amino acids long. The CDR3 nucleotides read TGTGCCAGCAGTTCCGGGAATGGACAGACGAACACCGGGGAGCTGTTTTTT. Translation: CASSSGNGQTNTGELFF.

This clonotype occurred a few times. The rearrangement links TRBV7-9 to TRBJ1-1; D gene unclear. Trimming took 2 bases from V and 0 from J, leaving 13 bases between them. The CDR3 has 16 residues. The germline CDR1 and CDR2 sequences are SEHNR and FQNEAQ (reference sequence). The CDR3 loop reads CASSLKFGGMNTEAFF. CDR3 nucleotides: TGTGCCAGCAGCTTAAAATTTGGAGGGATGAACACTGAAGCTTTCTTT.

This clonotype has a count of ten or more. The chain couples TRBV7-2 to TRBJ1-1; D perhaps matches TRBD1 (5 bases). Germline CDR1 and CDR2: SGHTA and FQGNSA. The CDR3 has 13 amino acids. Trimming took 5 bases from V and 1 from J, leaving 8 bases between them. CDR3 DNA sequence: TGTGCCAGCAGCCTGGACAAGAACACTGAAGCTTTCTTT. It encodes CASSLDKNTEAFF.